This TCR beta chain was documented in a study of CD8 T cells in Susac syndrome. Study-level findings and limits: Clonal expansion did not appear in Susac syndrome CD4+ T cell repertoires.

Losses at the gene ends were 10 bases for V and 8 bases for J; bases not matched to a gene: 11. Germline V gene sequence: CDR1 ENHRY, CDR2 SYGVKD. The CDR3 consists of 13 residues. It was with random hexamers that 0.5 to 1 ug RNA was reverse transcribed. Amplification of the TCR beta CDR3 was carried out by immunoSEQ multiplex PCR, which spanned a total of 54 Vbeta and 13 Jbeta segments. MiXCR, applied by TCRdb to the immunoSEQ multiplex PCR reads, yields one record per CDR3 protein. The table lists under 200,000 distinct CDR3 sequences, roughly nine tenths of them singletons. As to this clonotype: Its antigen is not known.

Sequencing of TCR beta was undertaken in CD8+ and CD4+ T cells derived from blood. Negative isolation yielded the CD8+ and CD4+ T cells, while FACS enriched the TEMRA cells. The sample comprised CD4+ T cells from PBMCs. This rearrangement joins TRBV10-3 to TRBJ2-1, with 7 positions matching TRBD2. This TCR was sampled from a human donor with Susac syndrome. The CDR3 DNA sequence: TGTGCCACCCAGGGAGGGATTGAGGATGAGCAGTTCTTC. It yields the protein CATQGGIEDEQFF.